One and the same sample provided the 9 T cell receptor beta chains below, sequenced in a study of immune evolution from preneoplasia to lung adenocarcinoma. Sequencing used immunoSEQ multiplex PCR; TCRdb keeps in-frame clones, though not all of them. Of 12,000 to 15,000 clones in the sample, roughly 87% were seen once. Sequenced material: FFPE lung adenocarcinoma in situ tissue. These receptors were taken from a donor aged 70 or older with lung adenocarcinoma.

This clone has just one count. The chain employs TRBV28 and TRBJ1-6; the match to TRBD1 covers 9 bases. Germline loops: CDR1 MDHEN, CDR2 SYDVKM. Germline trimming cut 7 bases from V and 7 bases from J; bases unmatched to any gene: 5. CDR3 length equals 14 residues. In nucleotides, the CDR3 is TGTGCCAGCACCAGGACAGGGGTGAATTCACCCCTCCACTTT. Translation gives CASTRTGVNSPLHF.

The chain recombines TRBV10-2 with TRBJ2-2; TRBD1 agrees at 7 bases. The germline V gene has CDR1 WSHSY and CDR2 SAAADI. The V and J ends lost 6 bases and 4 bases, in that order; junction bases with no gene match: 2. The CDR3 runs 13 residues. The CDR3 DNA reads TGCGCCAGCAGGGGACAGACCACCGGGGAGCTGTTTTTT. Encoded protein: CASRGQTTGELFF.

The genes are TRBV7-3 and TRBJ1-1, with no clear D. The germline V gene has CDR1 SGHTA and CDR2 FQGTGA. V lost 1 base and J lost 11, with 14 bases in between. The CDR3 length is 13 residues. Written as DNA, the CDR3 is TGTGCCAGCAGCTTAAGAGCCTACGGGTGGGCTTTCTTT. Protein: CASSLRAYGWAFF.

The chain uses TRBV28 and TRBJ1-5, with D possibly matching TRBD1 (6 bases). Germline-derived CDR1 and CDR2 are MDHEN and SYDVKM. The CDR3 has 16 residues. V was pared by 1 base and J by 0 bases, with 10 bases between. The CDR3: CASSLLQGSSNQPQHF. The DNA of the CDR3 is TGTGCCAGCAGTTTATTACAGGGAAGTAGCAATCAGCCCCAGCATTTT.

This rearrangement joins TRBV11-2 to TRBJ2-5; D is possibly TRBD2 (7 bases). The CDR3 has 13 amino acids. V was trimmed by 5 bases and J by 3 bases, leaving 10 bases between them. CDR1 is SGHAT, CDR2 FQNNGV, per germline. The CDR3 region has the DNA TGTGCCAGCAGCAGGGGGAGGGAAGAGACCCAGTACTTC. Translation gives CASSRGREETQYF.

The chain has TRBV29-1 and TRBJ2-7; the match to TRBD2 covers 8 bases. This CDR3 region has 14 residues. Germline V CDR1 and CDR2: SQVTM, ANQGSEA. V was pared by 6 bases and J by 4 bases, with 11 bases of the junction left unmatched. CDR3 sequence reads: CSVKRAGEGYEQYF. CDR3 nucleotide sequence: TGCAGCGTAAAACGAGCGGGAGAAGGTTACGAGCAGTACTTC.

The CDR3 sequence is CASVGTGFTGELFF. In nucleotides, the CDR3 is TGTGCCAGCGTTGGGACAGGGTTCACCGGGGAGCTGTTTTTT. The chain combines TRBV6-1 with TRBJ2-2; 9 nucleotides agree with TRBD1. V shed 8 bases, J shed 4 bases, and the junction held 5 bases outside the gene matches. The CDR3 is made up of 14 amino acids. Germline values: CDR1 MNHNS, CDR2 SASEGT.

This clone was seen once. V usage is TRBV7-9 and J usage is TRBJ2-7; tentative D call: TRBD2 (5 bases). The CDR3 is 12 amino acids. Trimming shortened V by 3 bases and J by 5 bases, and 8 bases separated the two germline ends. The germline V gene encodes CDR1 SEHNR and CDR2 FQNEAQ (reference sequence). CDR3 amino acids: CASSFGVNEQYF. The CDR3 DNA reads TGTGCCAGCAGCTTCGGGGTGAACGAGCAGTACTTC. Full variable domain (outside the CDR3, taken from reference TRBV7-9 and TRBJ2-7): DTGVSQNPRHKITKRGQNVTFRCDPISEHNRLYWYRQTLGQGPEFLTYFQNEAQLEKSRLLSDRFSAERPKGSFSTLEIQRTEQGDSAMYLCASSFGVNEQYFGPGTRLTVT.

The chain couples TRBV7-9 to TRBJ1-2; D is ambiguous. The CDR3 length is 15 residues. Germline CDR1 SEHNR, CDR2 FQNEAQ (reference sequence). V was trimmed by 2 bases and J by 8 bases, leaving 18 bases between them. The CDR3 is CASSLYGPKKGGYTF. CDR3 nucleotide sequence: TGTGCCAGCAGCTTATACGGACCCAAGAAGGGCGGCTACACCTTC. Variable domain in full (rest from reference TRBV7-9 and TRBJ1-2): DTGVSQNPRHKITKRGQNVTFRCDPISEHNRLYWYRQTLGQGPEFLTYFQNEAQLEKSRLLSDRFSAERPKGSFSTLEIQRTEQGDSAMYLCASSLYGPKKGGYTFGSGTRLTVV.